This entry lists 10 T cell receptor beta chains sequenced from one sample in a study of shared T cell receptors in the human thymus. Libraries were prepared by immunoSEQ multiplex PCR; TCRdb keeps only in-frame clonotypes and omits some of them. The table has some 640,000 clones, 70% to 90% seen once. These same data were also listed under a study on human thymus T cells.

Sample: thymocytes. The receptors come from a boy younger than two with a congenital heart defect.

The V and J genes are TRBV6-5 and TRBJ1-1, with 7 positions matching TRBD1. The CDR3 spans 14 residues. J was trimmed by 5 bases and V by 5 bases; bases with no gene match: 8. Germline CDR1 and CDR2: MNHEY and SVGAGI. The CDR3 protein is CASSRTGERTEAFF. In nucleotides, the CDR3 is TGTGCCAGCAGTCGGACAGGCGAGAGAACTGAAGCTTTCTTT.

CDR3 in DNA: TGTGCCAGCAGCCAAGAGGGACTAGCGGCCTACGAGCAGTACTTC. The encoded protein is CASSQEGLAAYEQYF. V gene TRBV14 combines with J gene TRBJ2-7; TRBD2 agrees at 11 bases. Germline loops: CDR1 SGHDN, CDR2 FVKESK. CDR3 length: 15 residues. V shed 0 bases, J shed 2 bases, and the junction held 0 bases outside the gene matches.

This clone was picked up a small number of times. This sequence joins TRBV15 and TRBJ1-6; TRBD1 is a possible D gene (5 bases). Trimming removed 2 bases at V and 7 bases at J, with 18 bases between. CDR3 length: 17 amino acids. Germline V gene lookup returns CDR1 LNHNV and CDR2 YYDKDF (reference sequence). The CDR3 is CATSRRGAREGNSPLHF. The CDR3 coding sequence is TGTGCCACCAGCAGAAGAGGGGCTCGGGAGGGAAATTCACCCCTCCACTTT.

The V gene is TRBV5-8, the J gene TRBJ1-3; 8 bases align to TRBD1. The CDR3 has 15 residues. The germline V gene has CDR1 SGHTS and CDR2 YDEGEE. Trimming took 7 bases from V and 3 from J; bases not matched to a gene: 9. In DNA, the CDR3 is TGTGCCAGCTTTCGACCAGGGGGCTTTGGAAACACCATATATTTT. Amino acids: CASFRPGGFGNTIYF.

This clone was seen only a few times. This chain uses TRBV10-3 with TRBJ2-3; tentative D call: TRBD2 (5 bases). Germline-derived CDR1 and CDR2 are ENHRY and SYGVKD. CDR3 length: 13 amino acids. With 3 bases removed from V and 4 bases from J, the gap between germline ends came to 8 bases. The CDR3: CAISDLASDTQYF. CDR3 nucleotide sequence: TGTGCCATCAGTGACCTAGCTTCAGATACGCAGTATTTT.

This clone was counted between two and nine times. The V gene is TRBV29-1, the J gene TRBJ2-6, with TRBD1 matching over 7 bases. Unmatched junction bases numbered 9, after V lost 1 base and J lost 3 bases. Germline assignment: CDR1 SQVTM and CDR2 ANQGSEA. This CDR3 is 17 amino acids long. The DNA of the CDR3 is TGCAGCGTTGAAGTAGGAGAGGGGGCACGTGGGGCCAACGTCCTGACTTTC. Residues: CSVEVGEGARGANVLTF.

This chain connects TRBV30 to TRBJ2-7; 9 bases fit TRBD1. Trimming cost V 2 bases and J 2 bases; bases outside gene matches: 10. This CDR3 contains 16 residues. The germline V gene has CDR1 GTSNPN and CDR2 SVGIG (reference sequence). This chain's CDR3 is CAWSPADRGETYEQYF. The CDR3 nucleotides are TGTGCCTGGAGTCCCGCAGACAGGGGGGAAACCTACGAGCAGTACTTC.

The chain joins TRBV5-1 to TRBJ2-1; D gene ambiguous. CDR3 size: 13 residues. V lost 0 bases and J lost 6, with 7 bases in between. From germline, CDR1 is SGHRS and CDR2 YFSETQ. CDR3 amino acids: CASSLVAFNEQFF. CDR3 DNA: TGCGCCAGCAGCTTGGTGGCTTTCAATGAGCAGTTCTTC. Based on the CDR3 plus reference TRBV5-1 and TRBJ2-1, the full variable domain is KAGVTQTPRYLIKTRGQQVTLSCSPISGHRSVSWYQQTPGQGLQFLFEYFSETQRNKGNFPGRFSGRQFSNSRSEMNVSTLELGDSALYLCASSLVAFNEQFFGPGTRLTVL.

The chain employs TRBV5-4 and TRBJ2-7; 13 nucleotides align to TRBD2. The CDR3 length is 15 residues. Germline V gene data show CDR1 as SGHNT and CDR2 as YYREEE (reference sequence). The junction had 6 bases not matched to a gene; V was cut back by 4 bases and J by 5 bases. CDR3 coding DNA: TGTGCCAGCAGCCCTGGACTAGCGGGAGTTAACGAGCAGTACTTC. It is translated as CASSPGLAGVNEQYF.

V is TRBV20-1 and J is TRBJ1-2; D gene uncertain. The germline gives CDR1 DFQATT, CDR2 SNEGSKA (reference sequence). Trimming stripped 4 bases from V and 4 bases from J, with 7 bases between. This CDR3 spans 11 amino acids. As DNA, the CDR3 is TGCAGTGCTACCCGAGGCTATGGCTACACCTTC. Its translation is CSATRGYGYTF.